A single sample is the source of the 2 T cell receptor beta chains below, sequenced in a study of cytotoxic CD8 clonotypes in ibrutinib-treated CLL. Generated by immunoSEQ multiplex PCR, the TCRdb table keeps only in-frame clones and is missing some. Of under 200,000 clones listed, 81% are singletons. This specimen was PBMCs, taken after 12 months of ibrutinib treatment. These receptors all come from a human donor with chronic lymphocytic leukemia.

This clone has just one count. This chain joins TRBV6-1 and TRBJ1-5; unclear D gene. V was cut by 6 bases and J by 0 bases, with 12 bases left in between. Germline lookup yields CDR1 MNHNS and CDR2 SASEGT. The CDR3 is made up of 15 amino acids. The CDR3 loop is CASRERPYSNQPQHF. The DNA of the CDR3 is TGTGCCAGCAGGGAAAGACCTTATAGCAATCAGCCCCAGCATTTT.

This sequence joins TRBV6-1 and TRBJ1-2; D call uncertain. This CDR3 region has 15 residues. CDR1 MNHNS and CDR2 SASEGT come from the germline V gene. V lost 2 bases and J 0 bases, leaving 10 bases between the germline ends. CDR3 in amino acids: CASSELNRANYGYTF. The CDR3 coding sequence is TGTGCCAGCAGTGAATTAAACCGAGCTAACTATGGCTACACCTTC.